One and the same sample provided the 3 T cell receptor beta chains below, sequenced in a study of blood T cell repertoires in COVID-19. Profiling relied on immunoSEQ multiplex PCR, and the TCRdb table lists in-frame clones only, not all of them. The repertoire has just over 95,000 clones, around nine tenths of them found once; the top ten carry 15%. Input material: peripheral blood. The receptor set was obtained from a human donor in a cohort sampled during active COVID-19.

The rearrangement links TRBV5-1 to TRBJ1-1; D call uncertain. Looked up from germline, CDR1 is SGHRS and CDR2 is YFSETQ. The CDR3 totals 14 residues. V shed 4 bases and J shed 6 bases, with 16 bases lying between them. This CDR3 is CASSKNGKVAEAFF. For the CDR3, the DNA is TGCGCCAGCAGCAAGAACGGGAAGGTGGCTGAAGCTTTCTTT.

This clone was counted between two and nine times. The chain recombines TRBV28 with TRBJ2-2; perhaps TRBD1 as D (8 bases). CDR1 is MDHEN, CDR2 SYDVKM, per germline. This CDR3 spans 16 amino acids. V lost 6 bases to trimming and J lost 4 bases, with 18 bases between them. The CDR3 bases are TGTGCCAGCAGGGGCCTGGACAGGGAGGGCACCGGGGAGCTGTTTTTT. Its protein is CASRGLDREGTGELFF.

This chain connects TRBV29-1 to TRBJ2-5, with 9 nucleotides matching TRBD2. Losses at the gene ends were 3 bases for V and 1 base for J; bases not matched to a gene: 6. The CDR3 is 15 amino acids. CDR1 and CDR2 from the germline V gene are SQVTM and ANQGSEA. The CDR3 region is CSVDDSGRFQETQYF. CDR3 nucleotides: TGCAGCGTTGATGATAGCGGGAGATTCCAAGAGACCCAGTACTTC.